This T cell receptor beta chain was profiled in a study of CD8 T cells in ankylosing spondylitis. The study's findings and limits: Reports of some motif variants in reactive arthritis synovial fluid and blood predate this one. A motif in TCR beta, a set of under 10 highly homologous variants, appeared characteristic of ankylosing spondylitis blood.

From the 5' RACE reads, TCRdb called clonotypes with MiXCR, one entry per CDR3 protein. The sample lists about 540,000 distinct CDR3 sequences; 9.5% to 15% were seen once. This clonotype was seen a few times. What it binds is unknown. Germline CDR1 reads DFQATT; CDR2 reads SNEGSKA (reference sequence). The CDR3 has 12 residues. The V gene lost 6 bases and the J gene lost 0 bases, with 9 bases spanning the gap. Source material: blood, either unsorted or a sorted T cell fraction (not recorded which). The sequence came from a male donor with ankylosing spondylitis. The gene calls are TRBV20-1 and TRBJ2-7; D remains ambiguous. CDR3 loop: CSATDSSYEQYF. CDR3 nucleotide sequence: TGCAGTGCCACGGATAGCTCCTACGAGCAGTACTTC.